The 5 T cell receptor beta chains below were found in one sample sequenced in a study of blood T cells in healthy people across ages. Next came a second PCR, run for roughly 6 to 11 cycles, which used a sample-barcoded 5' primer along with a J-beta primer mix. TCRdb passed the 5' RACE reads through MiXCR, listing each CDR3 protein once. The table shows 1.5 million to 1.8 million distinct CDR3 sequences, with less than 45% occurring only once. Sequencing was done on a sample of blood. Receptors were obtained from a woman between 18 and 30 years old in good health.

The genes are TRBV20-1 and TRBJ2-1, with D tentatively TRBD2 (6 bases). V lost 6 bases to trimming and J lost 2 bases, with 14 bases between them. The CDR3 sequence is 14 residues long. The germline V gene encodes CDR1 DFQATT and CDR2 SNEGSKA (reference sequence). DNA for the CDR3: TGCAGTGCAGACAGTAGCGGACCCTACAATGAGCAGTTCTTC. It yields the protein CSADSSGPYNEQFF.

The chain links TRBV5-1 to TRBJ2-4; 11 bases map to TRBD2. With 4 bases clipped from V and 8 bases from J, the junction kept 11 bases outside the gene matches. The CDR3 spans 16 residues. CDR1 is SGHRS and CDR2 is YFSETQ in the germline V gene. The CDR3 here is CASSTGTSGSYDIQYF. CDR3 coding DNA: TGCGCCAGCAGCACGGGGACTAGCGGAAGCTACGACATTCAGTACTTC. Full variable domain (rest looked up from reference TRBV5-1 and TRBJ2-4): KAGVTQTPRYLIKTRGQQVTLSCSPISGHRSVSWYQQTPGQGLQFLFEYFSETQRNKGNFPGRFSGRQFSNSRSEMNVSTLELGDSALYLCASSTGTSGSYDIQYFGAGTRLSVL.

The V call is TRBV20-1, the J call TRBJ1-5; D not resolved. CDR3 length: 12 residues. V shed 3 bases and J shed 6 bases, with 9 bases lying between them. CDR1 and CDR2 (germline): DFQATT, SNEGSKA (reference sequence). The chain's CDR3 is CSASRGFQPQHF. The CDR3 DNA reads as TGCAGTGCTAGTCGAGGGTTTCAGCCCCAGCATTTT.

This clonotype was counted many times. The chain couples TRBV11-2 to TRBJ1-2; D unclear. Germline lookup yields CDR1 SGHAT and CDR2 FQNNGV. The CDR3 is made up of 12 amino acids. V shed 1 base and J shed 8 bases, with 8 bases lying between them. The CDR3 protein is CASSLAGRGYTF. The CDR3 nucleotides read TGTGCCAGCAGCTTAGCTGGGAGGGGCTACACCTTC. The full variable domain, rest sourced from reference TRBV11-2 and TRBJ1-2, is EAGVAQSPRYKIIEKRQSVAFWCNPISGHATLYWYQQILGQGPKLLIQFQNNGVVDDSQLPKDRFSAERLKGVDSTLKIQPAKLEDSAVYLCASSLAGRGYTFGSGTRLTVV.

V gene TRBV6-1 combines with J gene TRBJ1-1; D remains ambiguous. The CDR3 sequence is 13 residues long. The V end was cut by 1 base, the J end by 11 bases, with 14 bases between. The germline CDR1 and CDR2 sequences are MNHNS and SASEGT. The DNA of the CDR3 is TGTGCCAGCAGTGAAGGGGCTCGGATAAGGGCTTTCTTT. Translating gives CASSEGARIRAFF.